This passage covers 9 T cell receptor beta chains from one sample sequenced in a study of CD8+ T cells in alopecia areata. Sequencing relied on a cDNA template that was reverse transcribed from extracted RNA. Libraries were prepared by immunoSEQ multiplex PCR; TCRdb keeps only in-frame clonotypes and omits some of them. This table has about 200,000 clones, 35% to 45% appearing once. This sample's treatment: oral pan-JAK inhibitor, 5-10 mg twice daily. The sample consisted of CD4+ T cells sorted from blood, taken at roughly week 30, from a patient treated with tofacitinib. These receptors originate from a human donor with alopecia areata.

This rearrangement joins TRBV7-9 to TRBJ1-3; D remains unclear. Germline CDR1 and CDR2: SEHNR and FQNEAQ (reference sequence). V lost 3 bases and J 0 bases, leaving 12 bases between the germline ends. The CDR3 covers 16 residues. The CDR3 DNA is TGTGCCAGCAGCTTGTATCTCGGAGACTCTGGAAACACCATATATTTT. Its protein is CASSLYLGDSGNTIYF.

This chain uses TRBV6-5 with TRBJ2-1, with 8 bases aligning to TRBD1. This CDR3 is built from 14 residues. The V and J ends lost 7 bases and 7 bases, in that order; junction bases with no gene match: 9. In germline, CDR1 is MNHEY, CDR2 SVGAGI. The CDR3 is CASTRNRGRNEQFF. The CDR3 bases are TGTGCCAGCACCCGTAACAGGGGGAGGAATGAGCAGTTCTTC.

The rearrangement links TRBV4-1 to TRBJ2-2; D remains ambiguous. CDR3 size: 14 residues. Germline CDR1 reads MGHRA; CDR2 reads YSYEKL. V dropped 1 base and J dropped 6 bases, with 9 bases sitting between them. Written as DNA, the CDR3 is TGCGCCAGCAGCCAAGTCCGAGCGCCCGGGGAGCTGTTTTTT. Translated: CASSQVRAPGELFF.

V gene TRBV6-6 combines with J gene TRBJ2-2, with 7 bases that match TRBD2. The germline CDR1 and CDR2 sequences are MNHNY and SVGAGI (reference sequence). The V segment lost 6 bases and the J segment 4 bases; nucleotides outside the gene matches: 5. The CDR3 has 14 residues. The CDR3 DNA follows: TGTGCCAGCAGAGGGAGGGCATCCACCGGGGAGCTGTTTTTT. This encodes CASRGRASTGELFF.

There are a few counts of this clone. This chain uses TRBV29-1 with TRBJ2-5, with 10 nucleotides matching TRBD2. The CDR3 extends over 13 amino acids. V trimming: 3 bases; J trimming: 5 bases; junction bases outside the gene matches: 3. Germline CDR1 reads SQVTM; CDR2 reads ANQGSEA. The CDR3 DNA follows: TGCAGCGTTGACCCGGGACTAGCGGAGACCCAGTACTTC. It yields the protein CSVDPGLAETQYF.

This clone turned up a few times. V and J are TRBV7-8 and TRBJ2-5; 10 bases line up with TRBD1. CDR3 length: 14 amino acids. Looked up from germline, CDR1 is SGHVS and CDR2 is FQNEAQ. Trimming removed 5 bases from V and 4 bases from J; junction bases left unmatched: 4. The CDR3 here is CASSARDRGETQYF. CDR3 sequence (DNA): TGTGCCAGCAGCGCTCGGGACAGGGGAGAGACCCAGTACTTC.

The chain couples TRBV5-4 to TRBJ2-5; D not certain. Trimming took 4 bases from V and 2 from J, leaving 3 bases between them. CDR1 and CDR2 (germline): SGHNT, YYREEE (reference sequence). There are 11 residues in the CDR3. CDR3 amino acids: CASSGQETQYF. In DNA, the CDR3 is TGTGCCAGCAGCGGTCAAGAGACCCAGTACTTC.

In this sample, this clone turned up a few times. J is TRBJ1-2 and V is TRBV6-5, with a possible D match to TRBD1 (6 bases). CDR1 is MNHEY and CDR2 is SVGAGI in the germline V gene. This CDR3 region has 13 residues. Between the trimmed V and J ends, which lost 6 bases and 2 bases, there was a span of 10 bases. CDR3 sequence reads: CASSRTANYGYTF. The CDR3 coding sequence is TGTGCCAGCAGCAGGACAGCGAACTATGGCTACACCTTC.

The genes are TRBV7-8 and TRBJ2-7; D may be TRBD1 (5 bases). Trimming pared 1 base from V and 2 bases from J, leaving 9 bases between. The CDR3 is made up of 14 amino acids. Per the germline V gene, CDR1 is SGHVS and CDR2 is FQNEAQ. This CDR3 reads CASSLGQPPYEQYF. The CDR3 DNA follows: TGTGCCAGCAGCTTAGGACAGCCCCCCTACGAGCAGTACTTC.